Sequencing of this TCR beta chain was carried out in a study of blood T cell repertoires in COVID-19 (dated by TCRdb to the early 2020s). A note on the overall study: Collaborator samples came from the United States, Italy and Spain and covered acute and convalescent phases of COVID-19. The prospective study material was composed of cDNA or gDNA derived from T cells, B-cell-depleted T cells, or PBMCs. Deeply sampled blood TCRbeta repertoires from subjects exposed to, actively infected with, or recovered from COVID-19 were included in the dataset. A freely available public database, intended as a resource for researchers studying the immune response to SARS-CoV-2, is where the repertoires were released. The samples were drawn from the first 160 participants of the ongoing ImmuneRACE study and from more than 1,000 subjects provided by 6 global collaborators. A de-identified subject ID, COVID-19 status, age in years and sex were almost always included in the sample metadata. Where HLA class I and class II types were available, the types were taken from metadata supplied by the sample provider, not from assay-based typing.

Results the study describes overall, beyond this receptor: The amount of clinical and demographic metadata varied by source and participant and was provided uncurated.

V ends up 3 bases short and J 4 bases short, with an unmatched junction base count of 10. CDR1 and CDR2 are drawn from the germline V gene (reference sequence): LNHNV, YYDKDF. Including the terminal cysteine and phenylalanine, the CDR3 comprises 17 residues. CDR3 DNA only is kept here, 51 bases in frame from base 1. One collaborating source in Seattle enrolled patients during active infection and followed them longitudinally through the course of disease. Collaborating institutions collected whole blood in K2EDTA tubes following their own protocols. For TCRbeta analysis, collaborator samples were shipped as frozen whole blood, as isolated PBMCs, or as DNA extracted from either sample type. TCRbeta CDR3 regions were amplified from genomic DNA by means of the immunoSEQ Assay, a bias-controlled multiplex PCR. In the authors' own workflow: Within the assay, amplification of reference gene primers was used to estimate how many nucleated cells each sample contained. To quantify the absolute abundance of each unique TCRbeta CDR3 rearrangement, sequence reads were collapsed and filtered. For each sample, productive Simpson clonality was calculated as the square root of Simpson's diversity index over productive rearrangements. The table comes from immuneACCESS by way of TCRdb, which keeps in-frame sequences with V and J called. Part of the clones is missing from these tables; in studies checked, under half for an unresolved V gene and the rest for unknown reasons. V, J and clone size are taken as reported in that table, and D and trimming were inferred from the DNA itself. The sample table lists roughly 290,000 clones, about 93% of them with a count of one. The ten largest clones capture roughly 6.8% of the sample.

Notes on this clone: The specificity of this receptor is unknown. No base quality values were provided; no much bigger clone lies one nucleotide off.

Sequencing was done on a sample of peripheral blood. This chain joins TRBV15 to TRBJ1-5; TRBD1 fits 9 bases in the junction. This receptor was taken from a woman younger than 45 with COVID-19, enrolled during active disease. CDR3 reads: CATSRTRDRDWNQPQHF. The base sequence is TGTGCCACCAGCAGGACCCGGGACAGGGATTGGAATCAGCCCCAGCATTTT.